This record concerns one T cell receptor (beta chain) sequence. The CDR3 spans 15 residues. Sequenced by immunoSEQ multiplex PCR; TCRdb stores in-frame clones only, minus some. The table has fewer than 180,000 clones, more than 80% seen once; the top ten hold more than 2%. The entry originates in a study of blood T cell repertoires in COVID-19. At the level of the study: Donors in the United States, Italy and Spain gave samples during acute or convalescent COVID-19. T cells, B-cell-depleted T cells, or PBMCs supplied cDNA or gDNA.

V and J are TRBV21-1 and TRBJ1-5; the table's D call, TRBD1, has no DNA check behind it. TRBV21-1 is listed as a pseudogene. Sequencing was carried out using peripheral blood. The TCR sequence derives from a man in his 70s with acute or convalescent COVID-19. The CDR3 DNA reads as TGTGCCAGCAGAGACACAGGGGGCCGCAATCAGCCCCAGCATTTT. This codes for CASRDTGGRNQPQHF.